These T cell receptor beta chains were read from a single sample in a study of T cell repertoires in cytomegalovirus infection. Via MiXCR, TCRdb re-called the reads, giving one row per CDR3 protein. This sample has under 95,000 distinct CDR3 sequences, with 40% to 50% found just once. Their cognate antigens are unknown. The specimen was CD8+ T cells from cultured PBMCs, collected from culture after CMV antigen stimulation. Every receptor here comes from a human donor in good health (CMV status not recorded). Some clones in this sample may be carry-over from other donors' samples. Each CDR3 is given with its conserved first and last residue. The order of the fields is D gene, V gene, clone size, J gene, CDR3 protein, CDR3 DNA. The D gene is left open where the match is weak. A row's size may be missing; if present it is once, few, many or a size class.

D gene: TRBD2; V gene: TRBV28; clone size: few; J gene: TRBJ2-7; CDR3 protein: CASRTSGLEYEQYF; CDR3 DNA: TGTGCCAGCAGGACTAGCGGTCTGGAATACGAGCAGTACTTC
D gene: .; V gene: TRBV7-9; clone size: .; J gene: TRBJ2-7; CDR3 protein: CASSSHPTPYEQYF; CDR3 DNA: TGTGCCAGCAGCTCACACCCCACCCCCTACGAGCAGTACTTC
D gene: .; V gene: TRBV4-1; clone size: .; J gene: TRBJ2-1; CDR3 protein: CASSQVAGAYNEQFF; CDR3 DNA: TGCGCCAGCAGCCAAGTTGCGGGGGCATACAATGAGCAGTTCTTC
D gene: TRBD2; V gene: TRBV12-3/TRBV12-4; clone size: .; J gene: TRBJ2-2; CDR3 protein: CASSLLAGGTGELFF; CDR3 DNA: TGTGCCAGCAGTTTACTGGCGGGGGGGACCGGGGAGCTGTTTTTT
D gene: .; V gene: TRBV7-7; clone size: .; J gene: TRBJ2-3; CDR3 protein: CASSLSWDADTQYF; CDR3 DNA: TGTGCTAGCAGCCTTTCCTGGGACGCAGATACGCAGTATTTT
D gene: .; V gene: TRBV7-6; clone size: .; J gene: TRBJ1-2; CDR3 protein: CASSPNRRNYGYTF; CDR3 DNA: TGTGCCAGCAGCCCCAACCGGCGGAACTATGGCTACACCTTC
D gene: .; V gene: TRBV6-1; clone size: .; J gene: TRBJ1-2; CDR3 protein: CASSGESYGYTF; CDR3 DNA: TGTGCCAGCAGTGGGGAGAGCTATGGCTACACCTTC
D gene: TRBD2; V gene: TRBV24-1; clone size: .; J gene: TRBJ2-5; CDR3 protein: CATSDERTSGQETQYF; CDR3 DNA: TGTGCCACCAGTGATGAGAGGACTAGCGGGCAAGAGACCCAGTACTTC
D gene: .; V gene: TRBV6-6; clone size: .; J gene: TRBJ1-1; CDR3 protein: CASRNPKGTEAFF; CDR3 DNA: TGTGCCAGCAGGAACCCAAAAGGCACTGAAGCTTTCTTT
D gene: TRBD1; V gene: TRBV7-9; clone size: few; J gene: TRBJ1-1; CDR3 protein: CASSLRQGKNTEAFF; CDR3 DNA: TGTGCCAGCAGCCTTAGACAGGGCAAGAACACTGAAGCTTTCTTT
D gene: .; V gene: TRBV4-1; clone size: once; J gene: TRBJ2-2; CDR3 protein: CASGSANTGELFF; CDR3 DNA: TGCGCCAGCGGTAGCGCGAACACCGGGGAGCTGTTTTTT
D gene: TRBD1; V gene: TRBV4-2; clone size: .; J gene: TRBJ2-1; CDR3 protein: CASSQAPATGGRNEQFF; CDR3 DNA: TGTGCCAGCAGCCAAGCCCCGGCGACAGGGGGTAGGAATGAGCAGTTCTTC
D gene: .; V gene: TRBV5-1; clone size: once; J gene: TRBJ1-4; CDR3 protein: CASSAQGATNEKLFF; CDR3 DNA: TGCGCCAGCTCCGCTCAGGGTGCAACTAATGAAAAACTGTTTTTT
D gene: .; V gene: TRBV11-2; clone size: .; J gene: TRBJ2-3; CDR3 protein: CASSLAGRSTDTQYF; CDR3 DNA: TGTGCCAGCAGCTTAGCGGGACGCTCCACAGATACGCAGTATTTT
D gene: .; V gene: TRBV4-1; clone size: .; J gene: TRBJ2-1; CDR3 protein: CASSQDVRGSSYNEQFF; CDR3 DNA: TGCGCCAGCAGCCAAGATGTTAGGGGTTCGTCCTACAATGAGCAGTTCTTC
D gene: TRBD1; V gene: TRBV6-2/TRBV6-3; clone size: once; J gene: TRBJ2-7; CDR3 protein: CASTPRGDRSYEQYF; CDR3 DNA: TGTGCCAGCACTCCCCGAGGGGACAGATCCTACGAGCAGTACTTC
D gene: TRBD1; V gene: TRBV6-5; clone size: .; J gene: TRBJ1-2; CDR3 protein: CASSYSQGGGYTF; CDR3 DNA: TGTGCCAGCAGTTACTCGCAGGGGGGAGGCTACACCTTC
D gene: .; V gene: TRBV27; clone size: .; J gene: TRBJ2-3; CDR3 protein: CASTPLFGPTSTDTQYF; CDR3 DNA: TGTGCCAGCACCCCACTGTTCGGACCGACTAGCACAGATACGCAGTATTTT
D gene: .; V gene: TRBV12-3/TRBV12-4; clone size: .; J gene: TRBJ1-1; CDR3 protein: CASTSIGKNTEAFF; CDR3 DNA: TGTGCCAGCACTTCTATAGGGAAGAACACTGAAGCTTTCTTT
D gene: .; V gene: TRBV15; clone size: .; J gene: TRBJ1-5; CDR3 protein: CATSRAHKGQPQHF; CDR3 DNA: TGTGCCACCAGCAGAGCCCACAAGGGTCAGCCCCAGCATTTT
D gene: .; V gene: TRBV28; clone size: few; J gene: TRBJ2-1; CDR3 protein: CASSFGESNEQFF; CDR3 DNA: TGTGCCAGCAGTTTTGGGGAGTCCAATGAGCAGTTCTTC
D gene: TRBD2; V gene: TRBV5-1; clone size: once; J gene: TRBJ2-7; CDR3 protein: CASSLAGGWGSYEQYF; CDR3 DNA: TGCGCCAGCAGCTTAGCGGGGGGCTGGGGCTCCTACGAGCAGTACTTC
D gene: TRBD2; V gene: TRBV6-5; clone size: .; J gene: TRBJ2-5; CDR3 protein: CASSLLAGKETQYF; CDR3 DNA: TGTGCCAGCAGTCTACTAGCGGGAAAAGAGACCCAGTACTTC
D gene: TRBD2; V gene: TRBV5-4; clone size: .; J gene: TRBJ2-1; CDR3 protein: CASSRGIVAGGGNEQFF; CDR3 DNA: TGTGCCAGCAGCCGTGGGATAGTGGCGGGAGGGGGCAATGAGCAGTTCTTC
D gene: .; V gene: TRBV11-2; clone size: many; J gene: TRBJ2-7; CDR3 protein: CASSFGTNEQYF; CDR3 DNA: TGTGCCAGCAGCTTTGGGACAAACGAGCAGTACTTC
D gene: TRBD1; V gene: TRBV6-1; clone size: few; J gene: TRBJ1-1; CDR3 protein: CASSPDRGDMNTEAFF; CDR3 DNA: TGTGCCAGCAGCCCTGACAGGGGGGACATGAACACTGAAGCTTTCTTT
D gene: TRBD2; V gene: TRBV5-1; clone size: .; J gene: TRBJ2-3; CDR3 protein: CASSFLAGPGTDTQYF; CDR3 DNA: TGCGCCAGCAGCTTTCTAGCGGGACCAGGCACAGATACGCAGTATTTT
D gene: TRBD2; V gene: TRBV27; clone size: .; J gene: TRBJ2-3; CDR3 protein: CASSPQGPLRGGDTQYF; CDR3 DNA: TGTGCCAGCAGTCCTCAAGGCCCTCTGCGGGGGGGAGATACGCAGTATTTT
D gene: TRBD2; V gene: TRBV5-4; clone size: few; J gene: TRBJ2-5; CDR3 protein: CASSSGLAGANQETQYF; CDR3 DNA: TGTGCCAGCAGCTCAGGACTAGCGGGTGCCAACCAAGAGACCCAGTACTTC